This T cell receptor (beta chain) emerged from a study of cytomegalovirus exposure and HLA in healthy donors. Trimming removed 4 bases from V and 10 bases from J, with 14 bases in between. The CDR3 is made up of 14 amino acids. Germline V gene sequence: CDR1 LGHNT, CDR2 FRNRAP. About this clone itself: As yet, its antigen is unknown.

Study-level results: In a later analysis, most CMV-associated TCR beta chains appeared HLA-restricted.

The PCR made use of 60 Vbeta and 13 Jbeta primers. Sequencing used immunoSEQ multiplex PCR; TCRdb keeps in-frame clones, though not all of them. The sample contains tens of thousands of clones, approximately 70% of which appear only once. The chain joins TRBV12-5 to TRBJ1-6, with a weak D call TRBD1 (6 bases). The receptor was derived from a man aged 25 to 45 in good health and CMV-seronegative. Sequenced: PBMCs. CDR3 nucleotides: TGTGCTAGTGGTTCCCCAGGGGTCGGGTCACCCCTCCACTTT. It encodes CASGSPGVGSPLHF.